This TCR beta chain was identified in a study of T cell repertoires in cytomegalovirus infection. Findings and caveats of the study: Clonotype analysis showed dominance of the ex vivo response by HLA-C-restricted CMV-specific TCR beta clonotypes.

The germline CDR1 and CDR2 sequences are LGHNA and YSLEER. V was pared by 1 base and J by 8 bases, with 8 bases of the junction left unmatched. This CDR3 is 15 amino acids long. From the reads, TCRdb called clonotypes with MiXCR, one entry per CDR3 protein. The sample records 700,000 to 850,000 distinct CDR3 sequences, 32% being singletons. About this clonotype itself: Its matching antigen is unknown.

The material was cultured CD8+ T cells from PBMCs, obtained from culture after CMV antigen stimulation. This TCR came from a human donor in good health (CMV status not recorded). Some clones in this sample may be carry-over from other donors' samples. The chain couples TRBV4-3 to TRBJ2-3; 8 nucleotides agree with TRBD2. The CDR3 region has the DNA TGCGCCAGCAGCCAAGGGAGCGGGAGCTCCGGTACGCAGTATTTT. This encodes CASSQGSGSSGTQYF.